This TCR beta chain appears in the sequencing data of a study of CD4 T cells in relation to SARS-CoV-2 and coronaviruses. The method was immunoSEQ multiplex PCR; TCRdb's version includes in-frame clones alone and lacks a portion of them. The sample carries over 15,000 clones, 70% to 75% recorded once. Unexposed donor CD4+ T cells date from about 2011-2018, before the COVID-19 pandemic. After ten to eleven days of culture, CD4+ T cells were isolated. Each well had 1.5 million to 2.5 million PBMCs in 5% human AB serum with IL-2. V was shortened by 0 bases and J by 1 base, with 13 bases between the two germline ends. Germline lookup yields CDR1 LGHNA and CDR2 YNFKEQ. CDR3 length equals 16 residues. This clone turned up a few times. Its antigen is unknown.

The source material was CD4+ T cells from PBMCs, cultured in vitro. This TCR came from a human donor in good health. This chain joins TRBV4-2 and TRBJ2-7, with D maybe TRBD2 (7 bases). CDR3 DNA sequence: TGTGCCAGCAGCCAAGATGGTGCGGGGGCTTCCTACGAGCAGTACTTC. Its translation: CASSQDGAGASYEQYF.